These T cell receptor beta chains were read from a single sample in a study of shared clonotypes between healthy human individuals. Method: immunoSEQ multiplex PCR; TCRdb's copy keeps in-frame clones and lacks some. The sample gives about 2,100,000 clones, just over 90% of which show up once; around 1.7% is in the top ten. Material for sequencing was naive CD8+ T cells from PBMCs. All receptors come from a man younger than 35 in good health. Some clones in this sample may be carry-over from other donors' samples. CDR3s include the opening cysteine and the closing phenylalanine or tryptophan. A D gene is named only where the DNA matches it firmly. Rows give clone size only sometimes, using once, few, many, or a class for an expanded clone.

TRBJ2-1	TRBD2	TRBV19	once	TGTGCCAGTAGTGCCCGACTAGCGGATGAGCAGTTCTTC	CASSARLADEQFF
TRBJ2-2	-	TRBV7-9	-	TGTGCCAGCAGCTTGCCCGGGGAGCTGTTTTTT	CASSLPGELFF
TRBJ2-3	TRBD2	TRBV5-1	-	TGCGCCAGCAGCTTTGGTCTAGCGGGAAGCACAGATACGCAGTATTTT	CASSFGLAGSTDTQYF
TRBJ2-5	TRBD2	TRBV7-2	once	TGTGCCAGCAGCTTCGGACTAGCGGGAGGGCCGGGAGAGACCCAGTACTTC	CASSFGLAGGPGETQYF
TRBJ2-6	-	TRBV27	-	TGTGCCAGCAGCCCCCGGACAGCGATCCTCACTGGGGCCAACGTCCTGACTTTC	CASSPRTAILTGANVLTF
TRBJ2-7	-	TRBV15	-	TGTGCCACCAGCAGAACCCGGGTTGGGACCTACGAGCAGTACTTC	CATSRTRVGTYEQYF
TRBJ2-7	TRBD2	TRBV2	-	TGTGCCAGCAGTGAAAGCGGGGCACACTCCTACGAGCAGTACTTC	CASSESGAHSYEQYF
TRBJ1-3	-	TRBV19	-	TGTGCCAGTAGTATCTACAGGGAAAGCTCTGGAAACACCATATATTTT	CASSIYRESSGNTIYF
TRBJ1-1	-	TRBV20-1	-	TGCAGTGTCGGACAGACTGAAGCTTTCTTT	CSVGQTEAFF
TRBJ1-2	TRBD1	TRBV27	-	TGTGCCAGCAGTACAGGGGGCTATGGCTACACCTTC	CASSTGGYGYTF
TRBJ2-1	-	TRBV7-9	-	TGTGCCAGCAGCAGTATAACGGGGGGCCCCACGTACAATGAGCAGTTCTTC	CASSSITGGPTYNEQFF
TRBJ2-2	TRBD1	TRBV27	-	TGTGCCAGCAGTCCGGTAGGGGGCAGAGTCACCGGGGAGCTGTTTTTT	CASSPVGGRVTGELFF
TRBJ2-2	TRBD1	TRBV7-2	-	TGTGCCAGCAGCCATCGGGACAGGGCCGGGGAGCTGTTTTTT	CASSHRDRAGELFF
TRBJ2-1	TRBD1	TRBV5-5	-	TGTGCCAGCAGCTTGGGAGGGGACAGGGTGCACCCCCATTACAATGAGCAGTTCTTC	CASSLGGDRVHPHYNEQFF
TRBJ2-7	-	TRBV9	once	TGTGCCAGCAGCGTAGGTTCCGTTAACTCCTACGAGCAGTACTTC	CASSVGSVNSYEQYF
TRBJ1-1	-	TRBV7-9	few	TGTGCCAGCAGCTTGAGGGAGAGGAGTTACACTGAAGCTTTCTTT	CASSLRERSYTEAFF
TRBJ1-5	-	TRBV2	-	TGTGCCAGCAGTTCTTATGAGACGATACCGGGACTCCGGAATCAGCCCCAGCATTTT	CASSSYETIPGLRNQPQHF
TRBJ2-1	-	TRBV4-1	-	TGCGCCAGCAGCCAAGACTCCTACAATGAGCAGTTCTTC	CASSQDSYNEQFF
TRBJ1-5	-	TRBV29-1	-	TGCAGCGTTGATGAAGGGATGGGCAATCAGCCCCAGCATTTT	CSVDEGMGNQPQHF
TRBJ1-5	-	TRBV19	-	TGTGCCAGTAGTATTGTGAGCGTATTCTACAATCAGCCCCAGCATTTT	CASSIVSVFYNQPQHF
TRBJ1-1	-	TRBV27	-	TGTGCCAGCAGTTCGCGGGGGCCGACGAACACTGAAGCTTTCTTT	CASSSRGPTNTEAFF
TRBJ2-3	-	TRBV11-3	once	TGTGCCAGCAGCTTAGTCGTAGGCGGTACGCAGTATTTT	CASSLVVGGTQYF
TRBJ2-7	TRBD2	TRBV11-2	-	TGTGCCAGCAGCTTTTTTAGCGGGCACTCCTACGAGCAGTACTTC	CASSFFSGHSYEQYF
TRBJ1-3	-	TRBV9	-	TGTGCCAGCAGCGTAGATTCAGGGTACTCTGGAAACACCATATATTTT	CASSVDSGYSGNTIYF
TRBJ2-1	-	TRBV10-3	-	TGTGCCATCAGTGACGGGAGCTCCTACAATGAGCAGTTCTTC	CAISDGSSYNEQFF
TRBJ1-3	TRBD1	TRBV11-2	-	TGTGCCAGGCCGAGGGACAGATCCATCTCTGGAAACACCATATATTTT	CARPRDRSISGNTIYF
TRBJ2-1	TRBD2	TRBV6-5	-	TGTGCCAGCAGTTACTCGGCGGGAGAGGTCTACAATGAGCAGTTCTTC	CASSYSAGEVYNEQFF
TRBJ2-7	-	TRBV27	-	TGTGCCAGCAGTTTAGTGGGCAGGGGCTACGAGCAGTACTTC	CASSLVGRGYEQYF
TRBJ2-7	TRBD1	TRBV7-9	-	TGTGCCAGCTCCGGGACAGGGACCTACGAGCAGTACTTC	CASSGTGTYEQYF
TRBJ2-1	TRBD1	TRBV25-1	-	TGTGCCAGCAGTGGATGGGGGACAGAATACAATGAGCAGTTCTTC	CASSGWGTEYNEQFF
TRBJ2-1	-	TRBV27	-	TGTGCCAGCAGTTTATCTTTACGGGAATACAATGAGCAGTTCTTC	CASSLSLREYNEQFF
TRBJ2-7	TRBD2	TRBV7-8	-	TGTGCCAGCAGCAGTCCTGGGGTGGCGGGGGACTACGAGCAGTACTTC	CASSSPGVAGDYEQYF
TRBJ2-1	TRBD1	TRBV9	-	TGTGCCAGCAGCGGACCCGGGACAGGGGACAATGAGCAGTTCTTC	CASSGPGTGDNEQFF
TRBJ2-7	-	TRBV7-9	-	TGTGCCAGCAGCGCCGGGTTCCCCTACGAGCAGTACTTC	CASSAGFPYEQYF
TRBJ1-2	-	TRBV6-6	-	TGTGCCAGCAGCTCCGCCCCCCCTAATGGCTACACCTTC	CASSSAPPNGYTF
TRBJ1-5	-	TRBV5-5	-	TGTGCCAGCAGCTTGTGGGACAGCAATCAGCCCCAGCATTTT	CASSLWDSNQPQHF
TRBJ2-2	TRBD2	TRBV11-2	-	TGTGCCAGCAGCTTGGGACTAGCCACCGGGGAGCTGTTTTTT	CASSLGLATGELFF
TRBJ2-7	TRBD1	TRBV27	-	TGTGCCAGCAGTTTATTTGGGGACAGCTCCTACGAGCAGTACTTC	CASSLFGDSSYEQYF
TRBJ1-4	TRBD1	TRBV5-8	-	TGTGCCAGCAGCATCGGACAGGGTGCTAATGAAAAACTGTTTTTT	CASSIGQGANEKLFF
TRBJ1-4	TRBD1	TRBV30	-	TGTGCCTGGAGCCCCCTGACAGGGTTGATCTATGAAAAACTGTTTTTT	CAWSPLTGLIYEKLFF
TRBJ2-3	-	TRBV7-8	-	TGTGCCAGCAACCGAATAAGTGGGCGGGAATCAGATACGCAGTATTTT	CASNRISGRESDTQYF
TRBJ1-2	-	TRBV19	-	TGTGCCAGTAGCCCGAACAGAAACTATGGCTACACCTTC	CASSPNRNYGYTF
TRBJ1-2	-	TRBV6-5	-	TGTGCCAGCAATGGGGGTCCGACCTATGGCTACACCTTC	CASNGGPTYGYTF
TRBJ2-7	TRBD2	TRBV7-9	-	TGTGCCAGCAGCTCGGGACTAGCGGGAGTCTACGAGCAGTACTTC	CASSSGLAGVYEQYF
TRBJ2-7	TRBD2	TRBV9	once	TGTGCCAGCAGCGTAGCTACTAGCGGAGCCCTCTACGAGCAGTACTTC	CASSVATSGALYEQYF
TRBJ2-7	TRBD2	TRBV14	-	TGTGCCAGCAGCCAAATATCAAAAGGCCAGGGACTAGCGGGACTGCCAAGCTCCTACGAGCAGTACTTC	CASSQISKGQGLAGLPSSYEQYF
TRBJ2-7	-	TRBV7-9	-	TGTGCCAGCAGCTTAACTGTTAACGAGCAGTACTTC	CASSLTVNEQYF
TRBJ1-5	TRBD1	TRBV6-1	-	TGTGCCAGCACTGAGGGACAGGCGAGTCAGCCCCAGCATTTT	CASTEGQASQPQHF
TRBJ2-3	TRBD2	TRBV23-1	once	TGCGCCAGCAGTACTAAAAACCGGACTAGTGATACGCAGTATTTT	CASSTKNRTSDTQYF
TRBJ1-4	-	TRBV27	-	TGTGCCAGCAGTTTGGGGGGATATCGGGAAAAACTGTTTTTT	CASSLGGYREKLFF
TRBJ2-1	TRBD1	TRBV7-6	once	TGTGCCAGCAGCTTAGCCAGGGGGAATTACAATGAGCAGTTCTTC	CASSLARGNYNEQFF
TRBJ2-7	-	TRBV27	-	TGTGCCAGCAGTTTATCTATCGGGAAAAGGGGCGAGCAGTACTTC	CASSLSIGKRGEQYF
TRBJ1-1	-	TRBV5-6	-	TGTGCCAGCAGCTTCACAGGCAGCTCTGAAGCTTTCTTT	CASSFTGSSEAFF